The 21 T cell receptor beta chains in this list originate from one sample, sequenced in a study of vaccination effects on CD4 cells after COVID-19. TCRdb keeps only in-frame clones here, not all; method: immunoSEQ multiplex PCR. Among 70,000 to 75,000 clones, more than 70% were seen once, and the ten largest hold over 2%. No antigen has been assigned to these receptors. The culture ran for approximately 10 days, and then CD4+ T cells were isolated. This material consisted of CD4+ T cells from PBMCs cultured without peptide, taken before COVID-19 vaccination. The receptors were sampled from a human donor who received a COVID-19 vaccine.

The chain links TRBV2 to TRBJ1-5; 8 positions match TRBD1. J gave up 1 base and V 10 bases, and 3 bases lay outside the gene matches. The V gene's germline CDR1 is SNHLY and CDR2 FYNNEI. This CDR3 contains 13 residues. CDR3: CATRGQSNQPQHF. In nucleotides, the CDR3 is TGTGCCACCAGGGGGCAGAGCAATCAGCCCCAGCATTTT. The entire variable domain, with the rest obtained from reference TRBV2 and TRBJ1-5, is as follows: EPEVTQTPSHQVTQMGQEVILRCVPISNHLYFYWYRQILGQKVEFLVSFYNNEISEKSEIFDDQFSVERPDGSNFTLKIRSTKLEDSAMYFCATRGQSNQPQHFGDGTRLSIL.

The chain carries TRBV28 and TRBJ1-4; perhaps TRBD1 as D (6 bases). Germline V gene lookup returns CDR1 MDHEN and CDR2 SYDVKM. This CDR3 has 15 amino acids. V was shortened by 3 bases and J by 12 bases, with 20 bases between the two germline ends. The DNA of the CDR3 is TGTGCCAGCAGTTTTTTCATAGGGGGAGGGAGGGAACTGTTTTTT. Translating it yields CASSFFIGGGRELFF.

This rearrangement joins TRBV27 to TRBJ1-1; D remains ambiguous. Trimming took 6 bases from V and 0 from J, leaving 5 bases between them. The CDR3 has 12 residues. CDR1 is MNHEY, CDR2 SMNVEV, per germline (reference sequence). The CDR3 is CASREMNTEAFF. CDR3 nucleotide sequence: TGTGCCAGCAGGGAGATGAACACTGAAGCTTTCTTT.

This clone was seen a single time. The chain has TRBV19 and TRBJ2-3; TRBD2 matches at 7 bases. The CDR3 is 13 residues long. With V trimmed by 8 bases and J by 5 bases, 7 bases remained unmatched. Germline CDR1 is LNHDA and CDR2 is SQIVND (reference sequence). This chain's CDR3 is CASGGGMGDTQYF. For the CDR3, the DNA is TGTGCCAGTGGGGGGGGAATGGGAGATACGCAGTATTTT.

The chain recombines TRBV7-3 with TRBJ1-2; TRBD1 matches 9 bases. The CDR3 contains 14 residues. Looked up from germline, CDR1 is SGHTA and CDR2 is FQGTGA. The V segment lost 5 bases and the J segment 2 bases; nucleotides outside the gene matches: 3. CDR3 coding DNA: TGTGCCAGCAGCCCGGGACAGGGAAACTATGGCTACACCTTC. Encoded protein: CASSPGQGNYGYTF.

This clone was counted a single time. The V gene is TRBV7-8, the J gene TRBJ2-5; D gene ambiguous. Germline V gene data show CDR1 as SGHVS and CDR2 as FQNEAQ. Trimming removed 1 base at V and 4 bases at J, with 4 bases between. The CDR3 spans 12 residues. The CDR3 sequence: CASSLERETQYF. The DNA of the CDR3 is TGTGCCAGCAGCTTAGAGCGAGAGACCCAGTACTTC.

The J gene is TRBJ2-3, the V gene TRBV19; D is perhaps TRBD1 or TRBD2 (6 bases each). The CDR3 length is 15 residues. Per germline, CDR1 LNHDA and CDR2 SQIVND (reference sequence). Trimming left V 3 bases short and J 3 bases short, with 13 bases between. This CDR3 is CASSIVGGRTDTQYF. CDR3 coding DNA: TGTGCCAGTAGTATTGTGGGGGGCCGAACAGATACGCAGTATTTT. The full variable domain, completed using reference TRBV19 and TRBJ2-3, is DGGITQSPKYLFRKEGQNVTLSCEQNLNHDAMYWYRQDPGQGLRLIYYSQIVNDFQKGDIAEGYSVSREKKESFPLTVTSAQKNPTAFYLCASSIVGGRTDTQYFGPGTRLTVL.

CDR3 in amino acids: CASSQMLQGGGYTF. CDR3 bases: TGTGCCAGCAGCCAAATGTTACAGGGTGGAGGCTACACCTTC. This chain joins TRBV14 and TRBJ1-2; D might be TRBD1 (6 bases). The CDR3 contains 14 residues. The V and J ends lost 2 bases and 8 bases respectively, with 15 bases between them. Germline values: CDR1 SGHDN, CDR2 FVKESK.

The V gene is TRBV5-1, the J gene TRBJ2-5; no clear D gene. The CDR3 covers 14 residues. The V gene's germline CDR1 is SGHRS and CDR2 YFSETQ. V dropped 0 bases and J dropped 5 bases, with 11 bases sitting between them. The CDR3 region has the DNA TGCGCCAGCAGCTTGGATAATATTTGGGAGACCCAGTACTTC. Protein sequence: CASSLDNIWETQYF.

This clone has only a few counts. The same CDR3 also results from other DNA sequences found in this sample. V is TRBV28 and J is TRBJ1-1; D gene ambiguous. The CDR3 runs 14 residues. V gave up 4 bases and J gave up 0 bases, with 9 bases separating them. Germline CDR1 is MDHEN and CDR2 is SYDVKM. Here the CDR3 reads CASSSVSMNTEAFF. For the CDR3, the DNA is TGTGCCAGCAGTTCGGTATCAATGAACACTGAAGCTTTCTTT. The entire variable domain, with the rest obtained from reference TRBV28 and TRBJ1-1, is as follows: DVKVTQSSRYLVKRTGEKVFLECVQDMDHENMFWYRQDPGLGLRLIYFSYDVKMKEKGDIPEGYSVSREKKERFSLILESASTNQTSMYLCASSSVSMNTEAFFGQGTRLTVV.

The chain couples TRBV18 to TRBJ2-3, with TRBD1 matching over 9 bases. The CDR3 loop spans 15 amino acids. After removal of 6 bases from V and 4 bases from J, the junction contained 8 bases not matched to a gene. CDR1 is KGHSH and CDR2 is LQKENI in the germline V gene. In nucleotides, the CDR3 is TGTGCCAGCTCCCCCGGGACAGGGAGGGCAGATACGCAGTATTTT. Its protein is CASSPGTGRADTQYF.

The rearrangement joins TRBV5-1 to TRBJ2-2; D might be TRBD2 (6 bases). CDR1 and CDR2 (germline): SGHRS, YFSETQ. V lost 3 bases, J lost 2 bases, and 11 bases lay in between. CDR3 length equals 15 residues. In DNA form, the CDR3 reads TGCGCCAGCAGCTCCCGCGGGGTTAACACCGGGGAGCTGTTTTTT. This codes for CASSSRGVNTGELFF.

V and J are TRBV4-1 and TRBJ1-3; no reliable D call. With 0 bases removed from V and 2 bases from J, the gap between germline ends came to 11 bases. This CDR3 contains 16 residues. Germline CDR1 is MGHRA and CDR2 is YSYEKL. The CDR3 nucleotides are TGCGCCAGCAGCCAAGATCCCCAGGCGGCTGGAAACACCATATATTTT. Translating gives CASSQDPQAAGNTIYF.

V is TRBV7-9 and J is TRBJ2-3; TRBD1 aligns across 8 bases. Germline V gene sequence: CDR1 SEHNR, CDR2 FQNEAQ (reference sequence). Trimming removed 3 bases from V and 5 bases from J; junction bases left unmatched: 4. The CDR3 consists of 14 residues. CDR3: CASSLTGVGDTQYF. The CDR3 nucleotides read TGTGCCAGCAGCTTGACAGGGGTCGGAGATACGCAGTATTTT.

DNA for the CDR3: TGTGCCACCAGTGCCTCACCGGGACAGACCCAAGAGACCCAGTACTTC. Residues: CATSASPGQTQETQYF. The rearrangement uses TRBV24-1 and TRBJ2-5, with 7 bases identical to TRBD1. Looked up from germline, CDR1 is KGHDR and CDR2 is SFDVKD. CDR3 size: 16 residues. The trim removed 5 bases at V and 1 base at J, leaving 9 bases unmatched.

This clone has only a few counts. This sequence joins TRBV7-8 and TRBJ2-7, with D unclear. Germline-derived CDR1 and CDR2 are SGHVS and FQNEAQ. This CDR3 contains 13 residues. V dropped 1 base and J dropped 2 bases, with 6 bases sitting between them. The CDR3 spells CASSLVVTYEQYV. The CDR3, as DNA: TGTGCCAGCAGCTTAGTGGTGACCTACGAGCAGTACGTC.

The chain is built from TRBV10-1 and TRBJ2-2, with 8 bases identical to TRBD1. The CDR3 loop spans 15 amino acids. V shed 3 bases, J shed 6 bases, and the junction held 6 bases outside the gene matches. From germline, CDR1 is WNHNN and CDR2 SYGVQD (reference sequence). The CDR3 bases are TGCGCCAGCAGTGAAAGACAGGGGAGATCCGGGGAGCTGTTTTTT. Its protein is CASSERQGRSGELFF.

The chain is built from TRBV30 and TRBJ1-2; 8 bases fit TRBD1. Germline V lookup: CDR1 GTSNPN, CDR2 SVGIG (reference sequence). The CDR3 is 13 amino acids. V was clipped by 7 bases and J by 4 bases; unmatched bases: 8. The CDR3 protein is CASQDRGFYGYTF. The CDR3 bases are TGTGCCTCACAAGACAGGGGATTCTATGGCTACACCTTC.

This clone was seen more than once but under ten times. The chain is built from TRBV3-1 (or the pseudogene TRBV3-2) and TRBJ2-2; maybe TRBD1 (6 bases). V was cut by 0 bases and J by 7 bases, with 15 bases left in between. The CDR3 length is 16 residues. Germline values: CDR1 LGHDT, CDR2 YNNKEL (reference sequence). CDR3 DNA sequence: TGTGCCAGCAGCCAAGAACCAACAGGGCTGGGCGGGGAGCTGTTTTTT. Translating it yields CASSQEPTGLGGELFF.

The chain is built from TRBV18 and TRBJ2-7, with D unresolved. There are 14 residues in the CDR3. Germline lookup yields CDR1 KGHSH and CDR2 LQKENI. The V and J ends lost 1 base and 2 bases respectively, with 9 bases between them. The CDR3 protein is CASSPRATAYEQYV. The CDR3 nucleotides are TGTGCCAGCTCACCACGGGCCACCGCCTACGAGCAGTACGTC.

The chain is built from TRBV4-1 and TRBJ2-3; D remains ambiguous. The germline V gene encodes CDR1 MGHRA and CDR2 YSYEKL. The CDR3 has 16 amino acids. V dropped 5 bases and J dropped 1 base, with 16 bases sitting between them. DNA for the CDR3: TGCGCCAGCAGCGTAAGCAACACGAGAGGCACAGATACGCAGTATTTT. It specifies CASSVSNTRGTDTQYF.